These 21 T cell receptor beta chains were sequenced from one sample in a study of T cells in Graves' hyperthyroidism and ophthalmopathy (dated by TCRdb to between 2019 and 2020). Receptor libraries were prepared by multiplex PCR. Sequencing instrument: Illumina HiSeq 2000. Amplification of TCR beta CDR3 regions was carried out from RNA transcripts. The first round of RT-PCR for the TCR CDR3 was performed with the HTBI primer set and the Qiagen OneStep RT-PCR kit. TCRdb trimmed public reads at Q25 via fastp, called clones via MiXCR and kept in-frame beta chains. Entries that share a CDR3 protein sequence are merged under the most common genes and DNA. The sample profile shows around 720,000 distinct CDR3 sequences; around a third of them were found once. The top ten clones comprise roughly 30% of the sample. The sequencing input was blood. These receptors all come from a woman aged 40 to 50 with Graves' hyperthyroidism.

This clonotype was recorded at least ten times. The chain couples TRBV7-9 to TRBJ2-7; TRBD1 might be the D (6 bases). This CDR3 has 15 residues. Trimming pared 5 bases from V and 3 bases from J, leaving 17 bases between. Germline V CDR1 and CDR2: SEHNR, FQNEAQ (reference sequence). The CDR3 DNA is TGTGCCAGCAGCCCAGGGGTGGGAGCGAACTACGAGCAGTACTTC. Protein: CASSPGVGANYEQYF.

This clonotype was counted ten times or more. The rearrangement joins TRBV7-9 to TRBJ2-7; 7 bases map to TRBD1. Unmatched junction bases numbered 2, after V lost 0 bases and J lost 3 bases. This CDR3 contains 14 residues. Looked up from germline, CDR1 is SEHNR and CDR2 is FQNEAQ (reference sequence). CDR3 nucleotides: TGTGCCAGCAGCTTAGCTCAGGGGGACTACGAGCAGTACTTC. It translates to CASSLAQGDYEQYF.

The CDR3 region is CAISGGTVYGYTF. The CDR3 DNA reads TGTGCCATCAGTGGGGGGACAGTCTATGGCTACACCTTC. The chain combines TRBV10-3 with TRBJ1-2; 7 bases agree with TRBD1. The CDR3 has 13 residues. V shed 4 bases and J 4 bases; nucleotides not matched to a gene: 3. Germline CDR1 and CDR2: ENHRY and SYGVKD.

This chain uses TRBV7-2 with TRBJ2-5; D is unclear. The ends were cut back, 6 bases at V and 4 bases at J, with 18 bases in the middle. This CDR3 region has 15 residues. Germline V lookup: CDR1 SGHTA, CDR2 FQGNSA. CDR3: CASSYSGSDGETQYF. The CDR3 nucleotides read TGTGCCAGCAGTTACTCTGGATCCGACGGAGAGACCCAGTACTTC.

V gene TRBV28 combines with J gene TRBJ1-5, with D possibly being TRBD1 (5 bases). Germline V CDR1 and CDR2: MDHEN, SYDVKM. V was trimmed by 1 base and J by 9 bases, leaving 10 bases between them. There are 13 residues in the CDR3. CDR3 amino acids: CASSLLGDRPQHF. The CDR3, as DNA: TGTGCCAGCAGTTTATTGGGGGATAGGCCCCAGCATTTT.

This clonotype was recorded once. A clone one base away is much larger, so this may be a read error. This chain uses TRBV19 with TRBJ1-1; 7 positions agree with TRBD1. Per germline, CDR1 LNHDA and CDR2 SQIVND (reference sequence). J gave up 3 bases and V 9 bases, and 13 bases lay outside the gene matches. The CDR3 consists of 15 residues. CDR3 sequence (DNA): TGTGCCAGCACCGACCTACAGGGGCCGGACACTGAAGCTTTCTTT. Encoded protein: CASTDLQGPDTEAFF.

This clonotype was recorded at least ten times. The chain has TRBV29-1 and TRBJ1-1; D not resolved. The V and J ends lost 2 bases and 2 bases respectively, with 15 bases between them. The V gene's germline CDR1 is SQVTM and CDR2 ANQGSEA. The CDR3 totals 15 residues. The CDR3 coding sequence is TGCAGCGTTGAATATGGTCAGTTGGTTAACACTGAAGCTTTCTTT. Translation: CSVEYGQLVNTEAFF. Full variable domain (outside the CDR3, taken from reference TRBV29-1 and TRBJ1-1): SAVISQKPSRDICQRGTSLTIQCQVDSQVTMMFWYRQQPGQSLTLIATANQGSEATYESGFVIDKFPISRPNLTFSTLTVSNMSPEDSSIYLCSVEYGQLVNTEAFFGQGTRLTVV.

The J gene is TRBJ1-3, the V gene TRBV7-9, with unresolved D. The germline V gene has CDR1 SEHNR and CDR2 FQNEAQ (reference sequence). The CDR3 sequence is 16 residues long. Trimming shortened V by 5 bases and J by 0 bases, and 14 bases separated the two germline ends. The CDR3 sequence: CASSPRRASSGNTIYF. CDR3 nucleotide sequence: TGTGCCAGCAGCCCCCGGAGGGCCAGCTCTGGAAACACCATATATTTT.

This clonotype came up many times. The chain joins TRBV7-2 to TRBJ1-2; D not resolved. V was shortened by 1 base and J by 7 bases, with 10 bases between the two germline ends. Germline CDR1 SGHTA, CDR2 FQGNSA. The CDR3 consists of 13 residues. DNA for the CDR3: TGTGCCAGCAGCTTAGAGGCGGTTGGTGGCTACACCTTC. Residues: CASSLEAVGGYTF.

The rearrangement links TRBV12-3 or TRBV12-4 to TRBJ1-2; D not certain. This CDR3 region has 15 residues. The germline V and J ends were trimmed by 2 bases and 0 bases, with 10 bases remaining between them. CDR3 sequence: CASSLTGLTNYGYTF. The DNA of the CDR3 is TGTGCCAGCAGTTTAACGGGGTTAACTAACTATGGCTACACCTTC.

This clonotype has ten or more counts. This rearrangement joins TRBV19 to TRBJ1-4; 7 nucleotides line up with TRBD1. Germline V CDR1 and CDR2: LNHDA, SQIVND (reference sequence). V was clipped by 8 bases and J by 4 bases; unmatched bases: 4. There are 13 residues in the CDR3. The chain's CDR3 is CASSGQRNEKLFF. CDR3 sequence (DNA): TGTGCCAGTTCGGGACAGCGTAATGAAAAACTGTTTTTT.

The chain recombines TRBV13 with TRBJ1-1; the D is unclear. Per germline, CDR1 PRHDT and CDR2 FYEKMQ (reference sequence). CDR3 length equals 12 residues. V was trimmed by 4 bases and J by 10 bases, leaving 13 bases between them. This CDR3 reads CASSSMPIRAFF. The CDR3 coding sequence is TGTGCCAGCAGCTCTATGCCAATCCGAGCTTTCTTT. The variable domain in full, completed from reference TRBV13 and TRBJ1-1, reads AAGVIQSPRHLIKEKRETATLKCYPIPRHDTVYWYQQGPGQDPQFLISFYEKMQSDKGSIPDRFSAQQFSDYHSELNMSSLELGDSALYFCASSSMPIRAFFGQGTRLTVV.

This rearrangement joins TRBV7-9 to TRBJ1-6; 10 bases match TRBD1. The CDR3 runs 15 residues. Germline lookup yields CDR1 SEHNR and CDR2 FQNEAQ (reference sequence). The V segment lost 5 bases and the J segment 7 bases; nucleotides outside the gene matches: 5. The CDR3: CASSRTGQGNSPLHF. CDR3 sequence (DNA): TGTGCCAGCAGCCGAACGGGACAGGGGAATTCACCCCTCCACTTT.

CDR3 DNA sequence: TGTGCCAGCAGTTCCCCTATCGGGACAGGGGACCCTGAAAAACTGTTTTTT. This sequence encodes CASSSPIGTGDPEKLFF. The gene calls are TRBV6-7 and TRBJ1-4; 10 bases fit TRBD1. TRBV6-7 is annotated as an ORF whose role is uncertain. With V trimmed by 4 bases and J by 7 bases, 12 bases remained unmatched. This CDR3 comprises 17 residues.

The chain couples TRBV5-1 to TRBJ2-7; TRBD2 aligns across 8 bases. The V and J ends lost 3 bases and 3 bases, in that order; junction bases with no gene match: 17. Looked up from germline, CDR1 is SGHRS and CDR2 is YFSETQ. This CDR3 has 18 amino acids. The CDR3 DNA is TGCGCCAGCAGCTCAGTCTTGGCTAGCGGGTTCACGGGCTACGAGCAGTACTTC. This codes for CASSSVLASGFTGYEQYF.

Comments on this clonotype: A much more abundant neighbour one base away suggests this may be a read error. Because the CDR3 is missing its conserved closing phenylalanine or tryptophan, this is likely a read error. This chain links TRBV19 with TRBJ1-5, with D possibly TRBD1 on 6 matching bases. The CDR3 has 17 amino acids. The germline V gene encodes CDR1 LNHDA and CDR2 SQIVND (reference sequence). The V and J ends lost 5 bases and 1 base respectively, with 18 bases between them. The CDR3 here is CASSSLVTGLSNQPQHS. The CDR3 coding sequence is TGTGCCAGTAGTTCCCTCGTGACAGGCCTAAGCAATCAGCCCCAGCATTCT.

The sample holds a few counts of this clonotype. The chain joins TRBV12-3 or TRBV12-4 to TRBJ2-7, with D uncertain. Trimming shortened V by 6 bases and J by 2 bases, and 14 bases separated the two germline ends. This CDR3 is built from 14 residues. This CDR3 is CASSLTDPPYEQYF. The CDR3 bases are TGTGCCAGCAGCCTAACGGACCCCCCCTACGAGCAGTACTTC.

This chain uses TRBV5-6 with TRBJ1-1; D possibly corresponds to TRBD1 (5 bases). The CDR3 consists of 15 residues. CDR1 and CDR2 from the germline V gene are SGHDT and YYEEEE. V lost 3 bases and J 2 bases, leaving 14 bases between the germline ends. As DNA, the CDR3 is TGTGCCAGCAGCTCGCCCCGGGGGGGTAACACTGAAGCTTTCTTT. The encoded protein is CASSSPRGGNTEAFF.

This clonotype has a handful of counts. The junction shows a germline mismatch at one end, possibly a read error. CDR3 region: CASRWAARGTEAFF. CDR3 in DNA: TGTGCCAGCAGGTGGGCTGCAAGAGGCACTGAAGCTTTCTTT. This chain connects TRBV10-2 to TRBJ1-1; D not certain. The CDR3 is 14 residues long. Looked up from germline, CDR1 is WSHSY and CDR2 is SAAADI.

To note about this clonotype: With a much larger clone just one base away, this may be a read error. DNA of the CDR3: TGTGCCGGCAGCCTGCGACAGAGCTATGGCTACACCTTC. Protein sequence: CAGSLRQSYGYTF. The chain links TRBV10-3 to TRBJ1-2; maybe TRBD1 (5 bases). The CDR3 consists of 13 residues. Germline V CDR1 and CDR2: ENHRY, SYGVKD. The V and J ends lost 11 bases and 4 bases respectively, with 17 bases between them.

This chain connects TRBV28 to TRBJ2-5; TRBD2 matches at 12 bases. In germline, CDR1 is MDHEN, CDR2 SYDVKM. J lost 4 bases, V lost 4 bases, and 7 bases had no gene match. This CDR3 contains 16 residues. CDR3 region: CASSSFATSGGETQYF. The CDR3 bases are TGTGCCAGCAGTTCGTTCGCGACTAGCGGGGGAGAGACCCAGTACTTC.